Presented here are 3 T cell receptor beta chains from one specimen sequenced in a study of T cell repertoires in cytomegalovirus infection. For these receptors, no antigen is known. TCRdb fed the reads into MiXCR, producing one record per CDR3 protein. The sample lists hundreds of thousands of distinct CDR3 sequences, less than 40% occurring once. The sample was cultured CD8+ T cells from PBMCs, taken from culture after CMV antigen stimulation. The receptors come from a human donor in good health (CMV status not recorded). Some clones in this sample may be carry-over from other donors' samples.

This chain links TRBV27 with TRBJ2-3, with a tentative D call TRBD2 (7 bases). Looked up from germline, CDR1 is MNHEY and CDR2 is SMNVEV (reference sequence). V lost 2 bases and J lost 4, with 16 bases in between. CDR3 length equals 16 residues. The CDR3: CASSLGLRGAADTQYF. For the CDR3, the DNA is TGTGCCAGCAGTTTAGGCCTCCGGGGGGCGGCAGATACGCAGTATTTT.

This clonotype has a count of ten or more. V gene TRBV7-2 combines with J gene TRBJ1-5; 10 nucleotides match TRBD1. Germline loops: CDR1 SGHTA, CDR2 FQGNSA. After removal of 1 base from V and 7 bases from J, the junction contained 4 bases not matched to a gene. This CDR3 is built from 15 residues. The CDR3: CASSLGQGASQPQHF. The CDR3 bases are TGTGCCAGCAGCTTAGGACAGGGGGCCAGCCAGCCCCAGCATTTT.

The chain joins TRBV27 to TRBJ1-2; 9 bases line up with TRBD1. The CDR3 is made up of 14 amino acids. CDR1 is MNHEY, CDR2 SMNVEV, per germline (reference sequence). With V trimmed by 2 bases and J by 7 bases, 5 bases remained unmatched. The CDR3 reads CASSLTTGGPGYTF. Here the CDR3 DNA reads TGTGCCAGCAGTTTAACGACAGGGGGTCCTGGCTACACCTTC.